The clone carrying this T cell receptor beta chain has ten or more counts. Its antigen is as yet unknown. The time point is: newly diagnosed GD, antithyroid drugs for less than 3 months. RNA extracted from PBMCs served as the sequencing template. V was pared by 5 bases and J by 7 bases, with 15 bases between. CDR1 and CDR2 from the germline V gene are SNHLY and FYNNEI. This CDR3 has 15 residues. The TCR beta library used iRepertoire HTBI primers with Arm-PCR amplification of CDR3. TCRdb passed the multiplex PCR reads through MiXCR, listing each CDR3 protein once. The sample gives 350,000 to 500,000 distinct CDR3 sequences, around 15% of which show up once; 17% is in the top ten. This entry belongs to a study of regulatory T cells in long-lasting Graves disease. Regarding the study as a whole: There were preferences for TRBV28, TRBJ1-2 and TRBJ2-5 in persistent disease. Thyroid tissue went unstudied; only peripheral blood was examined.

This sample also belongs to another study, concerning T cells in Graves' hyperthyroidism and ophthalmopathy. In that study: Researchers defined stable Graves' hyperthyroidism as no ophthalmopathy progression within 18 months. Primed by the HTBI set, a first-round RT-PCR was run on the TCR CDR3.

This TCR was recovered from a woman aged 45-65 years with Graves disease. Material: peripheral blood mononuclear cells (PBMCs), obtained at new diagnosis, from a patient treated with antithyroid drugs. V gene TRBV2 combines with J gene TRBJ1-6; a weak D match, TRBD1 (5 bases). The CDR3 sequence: CASSPGTAENSPLHF. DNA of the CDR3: TGTGCCAGCAGTCCCGGGACCGCCGAGAATTCACCCCTCCACTTT. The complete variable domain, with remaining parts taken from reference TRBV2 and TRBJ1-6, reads EPEVTQTPSHQVTQMGQEVILRCVPISNHLYFYWYRQILGQKVEFLVSFYNNEISEKSEIFDDQFSVERPDGSNFTLKIRSTKLEDSAMYFCASSPGTAENSPLHFGNGTRLTVT.